The 9 T cell receptor beta chains in this list originate from one sample, sequenced in a study of stem cell transplantation in POMP-related autoinflammatory disease. The protocol was immunoSEQ multiplex PCR, while the TCRdb copy is restricted to in-frame clones and leaves out a portion. The table lists about 32,000 clones, around 90% of them singletons. Material: CD4+ T cells from PBMCs, obtained before stem cell transplantation. The receptors were gathered from a human donor with POMP-related autoinflammation and immune dysregulation (PRAID).

CDR3 nucleotides: TGCGCCAGCAGCTTGTCTAGCGGGAGAGGCTACGAGCAGTACTTC. It encodes CASSLSSGRGYEQYF. The chain couples TRBV5-1 to TRBJ2-7, with 10 bases that match TRBD2. From germline, CDR1 is SGHRS and CDR2 YFSETQ. The CDR3 totals 15 residues. The junction had 4 bases not matched to a gene; V was cut back by 1 base and J by 3 bases.

The gene calls are TRBV5-1 and TRBJ2-3; 11 bases are shared with TRBD2. The CDR3 loop spans 15 amino acids. CDR1 and CDR2 (germline): SGHRS, YFSETQ. Germline trimming cut 3 bases from V and 1 base from J; bases unmatched to any gene: 1. CDR3 in amino acids: CASSWGLAGTDTQYF. DNA of the CDR3: TGCGCCAGCAGCTGGGGACTAGCGGGCACAGATACGCAGTATTTT.

The chain links TRBV5-1 to TRBJ2-5, with 13 positions matching TRBD2. Losses at the gene ends were 2 bases for V and 1 base for J; bases not matched to a gene: 5. This CDR3 is built from 17 residues. The germline V gene encodes CDR1 SGHRS and CDR2 YFSETQ. CDR3 coding DNA: TGCGCCAGCAGCTTAGGGACTAGCGGGGTTATCCAAGAGACCCAGTACTTC. Its protein product is CASSLGTSGVIQETQYF.

The J gene is TRBJ2-3, the V gene TRBV19, with 11 nucleotides matching TRBD2. Germline CDR1 is LNHDA and CDR2 is SQIVND (reference sequence). The CDR3 contains 14 residues. V trimming: 10 bases; J trimming: 3 bases; junction bases outside the gene matches: 6. For the CDR3, the DNA is TGTGCCACCCTTAGCGGGGGGGCGACAGATACGCAGTATTTT. It encodes CATLSGGATDTQYF.

The chain employs TRBV6-1 and TRBJ1-5; the D gene is possibly TRBD1 (6 bases). There are 15 residues in the CDR3. Germline loops: CDR1 MNHNS, CDR2 SASEGT. V shed 5 bases and J shed 7 bases, with 18 bases lying between them. CDR3 loop: CASSPLMGAGQPQHF. In nucleotides, the CDR3 is TGTGCCAGCAGTCCCCTGATGGGGGCTGGACAGCCCCAGCATTTT.

For this clone: The junction differs from germline at one of its ends, possibly a read error. Other DNA sequences of this sample code for an identical CDR3. This chain uses TRBV7-8 with TRBJ2-7; D is unresolved. There are 13 residues in the CDR3. From germline, CDR1 is SGHVS and CDR2 FQNEAQ. The CDR3 spells CASSFGRYYEQYF. The CDR3 coding sequence is TGCGCCAGCAGCTTTGGCAGGTACTACGAGCAGTACTTC.

This clone was seen only a few times. The rearrangement links TRBV7-2 to TRBJ1-2; unclear D gene. The CDR3 is made up of 12 amino acids. The germline gives CDR1 SGHTA, CDR2 FQGNSA. Trimming removed 2 bases at V and 12 bases at J, with 13 bases between. CDR3 sequence: CASSLSGPAHTF. The DNA for the CDR3 is TGTGCCAGCAGCTTAAGTGGGCCAGCCCACACCTTC.

V gene TRBV6-1 combines with J gene TRBJ1-2; D ambiguous. Per the germline V gene, CDR1 is MNHNS and CDR2 is SASEGT. V was clipped by 0 bases and J by 5 bases, with 7 bases between them. The CDR3 consists of 13 residues. In nucleotides, the CDR3 is TGTGCCAGCAGTGAAGCTCAACAGTATGGCTACACCTTC. Protein product: CASSEAQQYGYTF.

This chain uses TRBV5-1 with TRBJ2-3, with 8 bases identical to TRBD2. J lost 6 bases, V lost 1 base, and 7 bases had no gene match. The CDR3 loop spans 15 amino acids. Germline V gives CDR1 SGHRS, CDR2 YFSETQ. DNA for the CDR3: TGCGCCAGCAGCTTGCGAGCGGGAGATTCGGATACGCAGTATTTT. Translating it yields CASSLRAGDSDTQYF.